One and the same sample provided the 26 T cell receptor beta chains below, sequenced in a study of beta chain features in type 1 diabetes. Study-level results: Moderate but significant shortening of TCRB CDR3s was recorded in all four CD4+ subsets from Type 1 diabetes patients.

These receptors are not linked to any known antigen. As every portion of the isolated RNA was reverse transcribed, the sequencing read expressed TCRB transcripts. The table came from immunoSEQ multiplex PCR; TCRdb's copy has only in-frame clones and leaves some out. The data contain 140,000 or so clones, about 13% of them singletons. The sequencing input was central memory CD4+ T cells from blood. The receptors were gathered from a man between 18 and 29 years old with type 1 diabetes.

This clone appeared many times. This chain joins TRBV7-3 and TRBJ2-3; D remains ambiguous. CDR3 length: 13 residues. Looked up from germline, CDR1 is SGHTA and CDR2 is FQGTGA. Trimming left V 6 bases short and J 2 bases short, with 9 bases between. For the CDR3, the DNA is TGTGCCAGCAGGACGGCCCTCACAGATACGCAGTATTTT. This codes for CASRTALTDTQYF. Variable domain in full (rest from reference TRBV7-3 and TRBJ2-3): GAGVSQTPSNKVTEKGKYVELRCDPISGHTALYWYRQSLGQGPEFLIYFQGTGAADDSGLPNDRFFAVRPEGSVSTLKIQRTERGDSAVYLCASRTALTDTQYFGPGTRLTVL.

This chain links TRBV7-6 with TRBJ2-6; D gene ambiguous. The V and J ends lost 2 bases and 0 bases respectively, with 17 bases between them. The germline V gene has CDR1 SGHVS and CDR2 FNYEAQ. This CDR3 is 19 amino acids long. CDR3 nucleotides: TGTGCCAGCAGCTTACGAGTTTGGGCAGGAAGCTCTGGGGCCAACGTCCTGACTTTC. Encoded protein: CASSLRVWAGSSGANVLTF. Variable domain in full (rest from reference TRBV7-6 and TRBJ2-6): GAGVSQSPRYKVTKRGQDVALRCDPISGHVSLYWYRQALGQGPEFLTYFNYEAQQDKSGLPNDRFSAERPEGSISTLTIQRTEQRDSAMYRCASSLRVWAGSSGANVLTFGAGSRLTVL.

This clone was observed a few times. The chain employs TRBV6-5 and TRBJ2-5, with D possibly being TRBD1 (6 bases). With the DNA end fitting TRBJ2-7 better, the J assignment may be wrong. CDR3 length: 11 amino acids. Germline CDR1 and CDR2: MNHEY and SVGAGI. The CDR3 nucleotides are TGTGCCAGCAGACGAGGGGGCGAGCAGTACTTC. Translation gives CASRRGGEQYF.

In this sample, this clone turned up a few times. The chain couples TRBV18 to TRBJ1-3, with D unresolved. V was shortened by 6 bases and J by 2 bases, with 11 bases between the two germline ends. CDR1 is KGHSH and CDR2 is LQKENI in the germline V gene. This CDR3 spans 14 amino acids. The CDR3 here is CASSPTGAGNTIYF. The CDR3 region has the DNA TGTGCCAGCTCCCCCACGGGAGCTGGAAACACCATATATTTT.

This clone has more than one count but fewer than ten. The CDR3 loop is CASSPIDPDTQYF. CDR3 nucleotides: TGTGCCAGCTCACCAATCGACCCAGATACGCAGTATTTT. V and J are TRBV18 and TRBJ2-3; D gene uncertain. V lost 2 bases, J lost 4 bases, and 7 bases lay in between. The length of the CDR3 is 13 residues. Germline V CDR1 and CDR2: KGHSH, LQKENI.

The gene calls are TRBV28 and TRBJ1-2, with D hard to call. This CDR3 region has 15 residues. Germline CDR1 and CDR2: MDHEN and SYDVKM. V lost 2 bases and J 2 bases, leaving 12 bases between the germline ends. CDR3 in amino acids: CASSLGRANNYGYTF. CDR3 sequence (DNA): TGTGCCAGCAGTTTAGGGAGAGCGAACAACTATGGCTACACCTTC.

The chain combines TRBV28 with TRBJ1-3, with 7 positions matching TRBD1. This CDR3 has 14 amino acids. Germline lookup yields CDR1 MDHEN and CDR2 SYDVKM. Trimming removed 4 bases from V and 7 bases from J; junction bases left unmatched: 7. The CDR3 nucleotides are TGTGCCAGCAGTTCCGGGACAGTATGGAACACCATATATTTT. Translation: CASSSGTVWNTIYF.

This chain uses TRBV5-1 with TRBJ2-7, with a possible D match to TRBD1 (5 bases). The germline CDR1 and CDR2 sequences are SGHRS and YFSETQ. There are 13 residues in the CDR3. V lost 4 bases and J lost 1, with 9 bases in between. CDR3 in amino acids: CASSQDTSYEQYF. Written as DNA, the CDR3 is TGCGCCAGCAGCCAGGACACGTCCTACGAGCAGTACTTC.

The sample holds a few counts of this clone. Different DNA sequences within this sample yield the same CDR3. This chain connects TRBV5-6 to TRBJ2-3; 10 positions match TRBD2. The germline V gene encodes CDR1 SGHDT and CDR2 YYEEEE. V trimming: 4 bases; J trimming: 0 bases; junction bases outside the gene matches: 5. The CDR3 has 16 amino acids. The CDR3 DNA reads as TGTGCCAGCAGCCCTAGACTAGCGGGCAGCACAGATACGCAGTATTTT. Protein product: CASSPRLAGSTDTQYF. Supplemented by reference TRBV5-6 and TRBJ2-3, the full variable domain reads DAGVTQSPTHLIKTRGQQVTLRCSPKSGHDTVSWYQQALGQGPQFIFQYYEEEERQRGNFPDRFSGHQFPNYSSELNVNALLLGDSALYLCASSPRLAGSTDTQYFGPGTRLTVL.

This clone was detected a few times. CDR3 DNA: TGCGCCAGCAGCCAAGATCATCACCAGGGAGTTAATGAAAAACTGTTTTTT. It yields the protein CASSQDHHQGVNEKLFF. The J gene is TRBJ1-4, the V gene TRBV4-1; D possibly corresponds to TRBD1 (5 bases). Deletions cut 0 bases from V and 4 bases from J, with 15 bases between. This CDR3 contains 17 residues. Germline CDR1 MGHRA, CDR2 YSYEKL.

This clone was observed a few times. The CDR3 loop is CASSQGTGNGEAFF. CDR3 in DNA: TGTGCCAGCAGCCAAGGGACAGGGAATGGTGAAGCTTTCTTT. The chain couples TRBV5-4 to TRBJ1-1, with 9 bases matching TRBD1. Germline V gene data show CDR1 as SGHNT and CDR2 as YYREEE (reference sequence). The length of the CDR3 is 14 residues. The junction had 8 bases not matched to a gene; V was cut back by 4 bases and J by 7 bases. Drawing the rest from reference TRBV5-4 and TRBJ1-1, the complete variable domain is ETGVTQSPTHLIKTRGQQVTLRCSSQSGHNTVSWYQQALGQGPQFIFQYYREEENGRGNFPPRFSGLQFPNYSSELNVNALELDDSALYLCASSQGTGNGEAFFGQGTRLTVV.

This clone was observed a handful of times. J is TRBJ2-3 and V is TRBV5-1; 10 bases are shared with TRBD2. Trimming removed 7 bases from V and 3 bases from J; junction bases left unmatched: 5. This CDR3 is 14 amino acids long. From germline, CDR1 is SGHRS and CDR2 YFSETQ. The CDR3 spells CASSSGGATDTQYF. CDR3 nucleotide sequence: TGCGCCAGCTCGAGCGGGGGGGCGACAGATACGCAGTATTTT.

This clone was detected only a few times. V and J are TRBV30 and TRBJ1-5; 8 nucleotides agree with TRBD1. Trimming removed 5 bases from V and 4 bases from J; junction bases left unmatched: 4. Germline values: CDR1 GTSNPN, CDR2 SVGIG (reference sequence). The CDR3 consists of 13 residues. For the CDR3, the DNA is TGTGCCTGGGCGACAGGGGAAAATCAGCCCCAGCATTTT. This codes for CAWATGENQPQHF.

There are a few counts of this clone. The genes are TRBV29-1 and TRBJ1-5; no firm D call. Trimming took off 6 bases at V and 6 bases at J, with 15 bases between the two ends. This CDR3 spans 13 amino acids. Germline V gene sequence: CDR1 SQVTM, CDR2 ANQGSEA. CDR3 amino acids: CSVATEARQPQHF. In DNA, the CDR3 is TGCAGCGTGGCGACGGAAGCCCGTCAGCCCCAGCATTTT.

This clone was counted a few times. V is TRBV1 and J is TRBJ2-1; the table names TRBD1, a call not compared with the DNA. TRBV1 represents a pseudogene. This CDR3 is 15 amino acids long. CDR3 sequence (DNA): TGCACCAGCAGCCAAGACAAGGGGCAACACAATGAGCAGTTCTTC. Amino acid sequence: CTSSQDKGQHNEQFF.

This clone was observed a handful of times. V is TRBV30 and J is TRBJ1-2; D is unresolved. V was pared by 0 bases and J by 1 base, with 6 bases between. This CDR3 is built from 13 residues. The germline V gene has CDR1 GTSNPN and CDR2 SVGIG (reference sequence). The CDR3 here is CAWSVLSNYGYTF. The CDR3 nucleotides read TGTGCCTGGAGTGTACTGAGTAACTATGGCTACACCTTC.

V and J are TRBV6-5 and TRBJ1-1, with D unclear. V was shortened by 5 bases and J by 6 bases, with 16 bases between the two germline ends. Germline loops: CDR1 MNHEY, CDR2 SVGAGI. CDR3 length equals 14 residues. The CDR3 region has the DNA TGTGCCAGCAGTCGAGGGCGAAACGTCGCTGAAGCTTTCTTT. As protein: CASSRGRNVAEAFF.

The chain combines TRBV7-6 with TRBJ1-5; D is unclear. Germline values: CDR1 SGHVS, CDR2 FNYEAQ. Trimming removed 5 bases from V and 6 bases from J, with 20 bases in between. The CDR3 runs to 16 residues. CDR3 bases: TGTGCCAGCAGCCCTAACCCGGTAATTGGTGGTCAGCCCCAGCATTTT. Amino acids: CASSPNPVIGGQPQHF.

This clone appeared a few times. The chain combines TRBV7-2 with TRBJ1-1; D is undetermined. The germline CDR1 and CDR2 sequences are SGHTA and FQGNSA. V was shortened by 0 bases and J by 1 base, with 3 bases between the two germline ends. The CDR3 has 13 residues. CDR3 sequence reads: CASSLARNTEAFF. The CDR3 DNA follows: TGTGCCAGCAGCTTAGCCAGGAACACTGAAGCTTTCTTT.

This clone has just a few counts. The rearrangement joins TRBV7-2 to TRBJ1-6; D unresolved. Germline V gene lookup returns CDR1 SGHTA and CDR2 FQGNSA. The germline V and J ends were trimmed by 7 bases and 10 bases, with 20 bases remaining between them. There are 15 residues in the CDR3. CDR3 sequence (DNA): TGTGCCAGCACCCCAAGTGGCGGACTCGGGTCACCCCTCCACTTT. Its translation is CASTPSGGLGSPLHF.

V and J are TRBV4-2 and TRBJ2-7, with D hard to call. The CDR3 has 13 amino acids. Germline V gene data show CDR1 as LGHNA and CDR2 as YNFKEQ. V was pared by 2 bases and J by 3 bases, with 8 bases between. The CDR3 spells CASSQSINYEQYF. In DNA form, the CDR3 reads TGTGCCAGCAGCCAAAGCATCAACTACGAGCAGTACTTC.

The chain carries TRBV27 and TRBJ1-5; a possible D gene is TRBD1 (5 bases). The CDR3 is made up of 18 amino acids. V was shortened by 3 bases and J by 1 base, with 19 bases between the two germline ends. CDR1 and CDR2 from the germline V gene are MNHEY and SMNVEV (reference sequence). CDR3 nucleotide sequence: TGTGCCAGCAGTTTGGCTGGATCCATGAGGGGCAGCAATCAGCCCCAGCATTTT. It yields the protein CASSLAGSMRGSNQPQHF.

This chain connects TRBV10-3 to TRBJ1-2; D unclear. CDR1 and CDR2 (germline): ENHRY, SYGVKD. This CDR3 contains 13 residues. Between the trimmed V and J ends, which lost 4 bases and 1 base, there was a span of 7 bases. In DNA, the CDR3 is TGTGCCATCAGTGCCGGAGATAACTATGGCTACACCTTC. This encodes CAISAGDNYGYTF.

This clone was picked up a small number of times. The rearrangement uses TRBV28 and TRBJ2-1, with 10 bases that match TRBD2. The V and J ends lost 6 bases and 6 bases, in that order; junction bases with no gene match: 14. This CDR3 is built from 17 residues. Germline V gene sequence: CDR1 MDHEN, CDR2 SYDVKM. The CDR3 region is CASSLNSGGSSPNEQFF. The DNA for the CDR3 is TGTGCCAGCAGCCTCAATAGCGGGGGGTCTTCCCCCAATGAGCAGTTCTTC.

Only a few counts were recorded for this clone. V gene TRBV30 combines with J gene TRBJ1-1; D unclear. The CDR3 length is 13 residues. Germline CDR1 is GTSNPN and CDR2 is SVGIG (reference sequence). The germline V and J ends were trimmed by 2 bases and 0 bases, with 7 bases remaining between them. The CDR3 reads CAWSKSMNTEAFF. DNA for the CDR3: TGTGCCTGGAGTAAGTCTATGAACACTGAAGCTTTCTTT.

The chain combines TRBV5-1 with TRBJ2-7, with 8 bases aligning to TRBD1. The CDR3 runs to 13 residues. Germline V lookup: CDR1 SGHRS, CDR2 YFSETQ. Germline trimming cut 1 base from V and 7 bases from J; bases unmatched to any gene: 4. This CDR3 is CASSLTGTGEQYF. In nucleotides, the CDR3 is TGCGCCAGCAGCTTGACCGGGACAGGTGAGCAGTACTTC.